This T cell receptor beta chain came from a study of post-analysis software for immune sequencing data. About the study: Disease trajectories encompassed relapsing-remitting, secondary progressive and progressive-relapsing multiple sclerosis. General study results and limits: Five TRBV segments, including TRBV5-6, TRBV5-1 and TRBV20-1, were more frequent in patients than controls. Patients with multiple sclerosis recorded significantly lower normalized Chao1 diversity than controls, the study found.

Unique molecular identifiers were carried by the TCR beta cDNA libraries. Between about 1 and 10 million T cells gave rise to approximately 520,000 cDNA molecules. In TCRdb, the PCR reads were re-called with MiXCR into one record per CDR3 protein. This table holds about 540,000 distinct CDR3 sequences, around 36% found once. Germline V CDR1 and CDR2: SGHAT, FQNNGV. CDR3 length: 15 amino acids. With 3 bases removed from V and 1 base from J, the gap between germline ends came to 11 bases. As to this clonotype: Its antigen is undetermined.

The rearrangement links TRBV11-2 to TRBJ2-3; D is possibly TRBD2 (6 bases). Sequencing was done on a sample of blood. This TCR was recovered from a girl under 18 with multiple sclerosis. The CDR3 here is CASSFSGPGTDTQYF. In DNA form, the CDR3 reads TGTGCCAGCAGCTTTAGCGGCCCGGGCACAGATACGCAGTATTTT.